This TCR beta chain was obtained from a study of shared clonotypes between healthy human individuals. Looking at the study overall: Two women and a few men aged 18 to 49 served as donors.

All donors qualified as healthy HIV-negative adults and had experienced no recent acute infections or vaccinations. V was pared by 2 bases and J by 6 bases, with 14 bases between. Germline values: CDR1 SNHLY, CDR2 FYNNEI. The CDR3 loop spans 14 amino acids. Several immunoSEQ 96-well plates shared each subset's DNA, each plate a replicate. Sequencing used immunoSEQ multiplex PCR; TCRdb keeps in-frame clones, though not all of them. The table has approximately 2.5 million clones, approximately 92% seen once. The V gene is TRBV2, the J gene TRBJ2-7; possibly TRBD2 for D (7 bases). The receptor comes from a young man in good health. Sequenced sample: naive CD4+ T cells sorted from blood. Documented subset: CD45RA+ positively selected. The CDR3: CASSEMGGQVEQYF. The CDR3 DNA is TGTGCCAGCAGTGAAATGGGGGGGCAGGTCGAGCAGTACTTC.